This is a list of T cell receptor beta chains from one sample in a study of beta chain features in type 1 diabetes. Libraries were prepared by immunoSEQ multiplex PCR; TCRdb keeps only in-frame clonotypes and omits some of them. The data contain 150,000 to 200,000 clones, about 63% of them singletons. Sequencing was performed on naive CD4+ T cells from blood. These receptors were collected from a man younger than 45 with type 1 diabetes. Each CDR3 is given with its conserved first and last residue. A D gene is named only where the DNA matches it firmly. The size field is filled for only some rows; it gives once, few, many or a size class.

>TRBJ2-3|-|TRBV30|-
TGTGCCTCCCCTGGCCCGGGCCCAGATACGCAGTATTTT
CASPGPGPDTQYF
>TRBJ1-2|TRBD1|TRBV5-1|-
TGCGCCAGCAGCTTGCAATCTGGGACAGGGGTCGGCTACACCTTC
CASSLQSGTGVGYTF
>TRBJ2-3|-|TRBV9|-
TGTGCCAGCAGCGTATGGGGAGCGGAAAGCACAGATACGCAGTATTTT
CASSVWGAESTDTQYF
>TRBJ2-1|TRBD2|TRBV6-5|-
TGTGCCAGCAGTTACCACAACAGCGGGGGAGGGGAGCAGTTCTTC
CASSYHNSGGGEQFF
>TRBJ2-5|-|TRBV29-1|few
TGCAGCGTTGGCGGACACTCCTTGGGGCAAGAGACCCAGTACTTC
CSVGGHSLGQETQYF
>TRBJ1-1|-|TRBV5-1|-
TGCGCCAGCAGCCCGGTACAGGGCGGTGACACTGAAGCTTTCTTT
CASSPVQGGDTEAFF
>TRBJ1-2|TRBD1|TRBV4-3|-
TGCGCCAGCAGCCGGCGACAGGGGAACTATGGCTACACCTTC
CASSRRQGNYGYTF
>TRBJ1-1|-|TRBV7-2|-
TGTGCCAGCAGCTTAGTCTTATCGAGTACAGCTTTCTTT
CASSLVLSSTAFF
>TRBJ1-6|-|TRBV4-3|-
TGCGCCAGCAGCCAAGATCGTACCGATTCACCCCTCCACTTT
CASSQDRTDSPLHF
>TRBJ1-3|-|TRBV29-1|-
TGCAGTGTTAGGACGAACTCTGGAAACACCATATATTTT
CSVRTNSGNTIYF
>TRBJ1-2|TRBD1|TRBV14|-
TGTGCCAGCCGTCAAACAGGGGCGCCTGGCTACACCTTC
CASRQTGAPGYTF
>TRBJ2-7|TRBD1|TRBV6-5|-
TGTGCCAGCAGCACAGACAGGGTAGGACGGTACGAGCAGTACTTC
CASSTDRVGRYEQYF
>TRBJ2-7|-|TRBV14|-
TGTGCCAGCAGCCATCGACCATACGAGCAGTACTTC
CASSHRPYEQYF
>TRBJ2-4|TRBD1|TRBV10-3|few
TGTGCCATCAGTGACTCGGACAGGGGGAACATTCAGTACTTC
CAISDSDRGNIQYF
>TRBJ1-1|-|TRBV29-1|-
TGCAGCGTTGCATGGAGGGGGGCTGAAGCTTTCTTT
CSVAWRGAEAFF
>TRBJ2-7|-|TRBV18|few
TGTGCCAGCTCACCACGCGGAGACGAGCAGTACTTC
CASSPRGDEQYF
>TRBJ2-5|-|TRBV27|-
TGTGCCAGCAGTTCCCAGGGGCGGGAGACCCAGTACTTC
CASSSQGRETQYF
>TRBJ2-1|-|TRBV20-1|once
TGCAGTGCCCCCCTTTACAATGAGCAGTTCTTC
CSAPLYNEQFF
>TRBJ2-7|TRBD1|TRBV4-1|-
TGCGCCAGCAGCCAAGTTTTTCGAGACAGGGGTCTTCTCTACGAGCAGTACTTC
CASSQVFRDRGLLYEQYF
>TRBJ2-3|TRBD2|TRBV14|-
TGTGCCAGCAGCCGACTAGGACTAGCGGGGGACACAGATACGCAGTATTTT
CASSRLGLAGDTDTQYF
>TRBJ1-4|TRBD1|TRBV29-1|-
TGCAGCGTGACAGGGATCCGCAATGAAAAACTGTTTTTT
CSVTGIRNEKLFF
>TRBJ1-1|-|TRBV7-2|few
TGTGCCAGCAGCCGCCGGCAGGCGCTTGAAGCTTTCTTT
CASSRRQALEAFF
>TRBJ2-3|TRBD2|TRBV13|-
TGTGCCAGCAGCTCTCCGCTAGCGGGGGGGCGAGATACGCAGTATTTT
CASSSPLAGGRDTQYF
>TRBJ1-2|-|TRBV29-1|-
TGCAGCGTTTCACCGGGACCCCGGAAGGGCTACACCTTC
CSVSPGPRKGYTF
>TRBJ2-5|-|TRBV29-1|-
TGCAGCGTTGAATTTAAGGTCGGGAGCCAAGAGACCCAGTACTTC
CSVEFKVGSQETQYF
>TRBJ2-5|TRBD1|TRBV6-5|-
TGTGCCAGCAGTCTGACAGGGGGCTACCAAGAGACCCAGTACTTC
CASSLTGGYQETQYF
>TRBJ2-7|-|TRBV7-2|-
TGTGCCAGCAGCTTAGCACTTAGGGGCGAGCAGTACTTC
CASSLALRGEQYF
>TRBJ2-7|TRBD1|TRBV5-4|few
TGTGCCAGCAGCGCAGGAGGGGACAGGGGGATCTACGAGCAGTACTTC
CASSAGGDRGIYEQYF
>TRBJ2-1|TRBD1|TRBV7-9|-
TGTGCCAGCAGCCTACAGGGGGCTGACAATGAGCAGTTCTTC
CASSLQGADNEQFF
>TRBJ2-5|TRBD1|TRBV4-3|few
TGCGCCAGCAGCCAGGGACAGGGGGCGTGGGAGACCCAGTACTTC
CASSQGQGAWETQYF
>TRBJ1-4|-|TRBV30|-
TGTGCCTGGAGTCCGCACGGTGAAAAACTGTTTTTT
CAWSPHGEKLFF
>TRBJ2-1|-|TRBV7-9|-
TGTGCCAGCAGCTTAGGTAGGGGGAGCTCCTACAATGAGCAGTTCTTC
CASSLGRGSSYNEQFF
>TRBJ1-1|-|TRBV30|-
TGTGCCTGTTCGAGGTACAGGGATGGGAACACTGAAGCTTTCTTT
CACSRYRDGNTEAFF
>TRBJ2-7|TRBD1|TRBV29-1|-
TGCAGCGTGTACAGGGGCTCCTACGAGCAGTACTTC
CSVYRGSYEQYF
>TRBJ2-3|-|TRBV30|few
TGTGCCTGGCAAATAGCGGATGTCACAGATACGCAGTATTTT
CAWQIADVTDTQYF
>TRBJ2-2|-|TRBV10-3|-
TGTGCCATCAGTGAGAGGAGAGACACCGGGGAGCTGTTTTTT
CAISERRDTGELFF
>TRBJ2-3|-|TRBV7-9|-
TGTGCCAGCAGTTTCGACGGAACTAGCACAGATACGCAGTATTTT
CASSFDGTSTDTQYF
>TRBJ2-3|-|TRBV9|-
TGTGCCAGCAGCGTAGCGGTGGATCCTGCGGGAGATACGCAGTATTTT
CASSVAVDPAGDTQYF
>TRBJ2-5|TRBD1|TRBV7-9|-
TGTGCCAGCAGTCTACAGGGGTGGCAAGAGACCCAGTACTTC
CASSLQGWQETQYF
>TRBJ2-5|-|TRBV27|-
TGTGCCAGCAGCCCAGGAGGCCAAGAGACCCAGTACTTC
CASSPGGQETQYF
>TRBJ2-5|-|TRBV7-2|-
TGTGCCAGCAGAAACGGGGGACAAGAGACCCAGTACTTC
CASRNGGQETQYF
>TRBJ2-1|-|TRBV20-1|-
TGCAGTGCTAGGATAAGCACTGAGCAGTTCTTC
CSARISTEQFF
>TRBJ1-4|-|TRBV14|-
TGTGCCAGCCTTTATCTCGACGCAGAAAGGGGCACTAATGAAAAACTGTTTTTT
CASLYLDAERGTNEKLFF
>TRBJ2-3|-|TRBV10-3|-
TGTGCCATCAGTGATCCCAGCAGGGGACTCACAGATACGCAGTATTTT
CAISDPSRGLTDTQYF
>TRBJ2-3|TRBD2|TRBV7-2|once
TGTGCCAGCAGCCGCCGACTAGCGGGGGACACAGATACGCAGTATTTT
CASSRRLAGDTDTQYF
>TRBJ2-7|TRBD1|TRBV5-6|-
TGTGCCAGCAGGACTCAGGGGGCCGGCTCCTACGAGCAGTACTTC
CASRTQGAGSYEQYF
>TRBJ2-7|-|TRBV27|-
TGTGCCAGCAGTTTATCGTTGAGCTACGAGCAGTACTTC
CASSLSLSYEQYF
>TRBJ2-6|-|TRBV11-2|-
TGTGCCGCCAGCTCCACGGGGGCCAACGTCCTGACTTTC
CAASSTGANVLTF
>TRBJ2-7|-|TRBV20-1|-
TGCAGTGCCCGGGGGCCCTACGAGCAGTACTTC
CSARGPYEQYF
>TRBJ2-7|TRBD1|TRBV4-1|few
TGCGCCAGCAGCCAAGAGCGGACAGGGGGGAACTACGAGCAGTACTTC
CASSQERTGGNYEQYF
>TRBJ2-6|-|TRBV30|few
TGTGCCTGGACGCTGGGACGAACTGGGGCCAACGTCCTGACTTTC
CAWTLGRTGANVLTF
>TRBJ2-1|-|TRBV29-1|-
TGCAGCGTTGTGGGCGGGTCCCCTAGGAATGAGCAGTTCTTC
CSVVGGSPRNEQFF
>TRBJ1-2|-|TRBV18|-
TGTGCCAGCTCACCTGGGGAGAACTATGGCTACACCTTC
CASSPGENYGYTF